This is a list of T cell receptor beta chains from one sample in a study of T cell changes during pregnancy in multiple sclerosis. Method: immunoSEQ multiplex PCR; TCRdb's copy keeps in-frame clones and lacks some. Here the sample spans 55,000 to 65,000 clones, over 85% being singletons. The source material was peripheral blood, sampled in the second trimester of pregnancy. The source of these receptors is a female donor with multiple sclerosis, enrolled in a pregnancy study. Both conserved end residues are part of each CDR3. The order of the fields is clone size, V gene, D gene, J gene, CDR3 length, CDR3 DNA, CDR3 protein. The D gene is left open where the match is weak. Rows may omit the clone size; those that give it use once, few, many or a size class.

abundance: .
v_gene: TRBV9
d_gene: TRBD1
j_gene: TRBJ1-1
len: 16
CDR3nt: TGTGCCAGCAGCGGGGGACAGGCGATAATGAACACTGAAGCTTTCTTT
CDR3aa: CASSGGQAIMNTEAFF

abundance: .
v_gene: TRBV19
d_gene: TRBD1
j_gene: TRBJ1-3
len: 15
CDR3nt: TGTGCCAGTACCCCCCGGGACAGGGCTGGAAACACCATATATTTT
CDR3aa: CASTPRDRAGNTIYF

abundance: once
v_gene: TRBV11-2
d_gene: .
j_gene: TRBJ1-1
len: 16
CDR3nt: TGTGCCAGCAGCCTAAGAGAGGGAGGTATGAACACTGAAGCTTTCTTT
CDR3aa: CASSLREGGMNTEAFF

abundance: .
v_gene: TRBV5-1
d_gene: .
j_gene: TRBJ2-1
len: 14
CDR3nt: TGCGCCAGCACCCACGGCGGTAATAGCAATGAGCAGTTCTTC
CDR3aa: CASTHGGNSNEQFF

abundance: .
v_gene: TRBV5-1
d_gene: TRBD1
j_gene: TRBJ1-2
len: 15
CDR3nt: TGCGCCAGCAGCTTAGGGACAGGGGGCGCTGATGGCTACACCTTC
CDR3aa: CASSLGTGGADGYTF

abundance: .
v_gene: TRBV7-6
d_gene: .
j_gene: TRBJ2-5
len: 16
CDR3nt: TGTGCCAGCAGCTTAGGGGCAGGGGCCAACCAAGAGACCCAGTACTTC
CDR3aa: CASSLGAGANQETQYF

abundance: .
v_gene: TRBV7-2
d_gene: .
j_gene: TRBJ2-1
len: 13
CDR3nt: TGTGCCAGCAGTTTCTCTAGGGAGACTGAGCAGTTCTTC
CDR3aa: CASSFSRETEQFF

abundance: .
v_gene: TRBV7-9
d_gene: .
j_gene: TRBJ2-7
len: 12
CDR3nt: TGTGCCAGCAGCTTTAGCAGCTACGAGCAGTACTTC
CDR3aa: CASSFSSYEQYF

abundance: .
v_gene: TRBV2
d_gene: .
j_gene: TRBJ1-1
len: 15
CDR3nt: TGTGCCAGCAGGGGGCTCGTGGTAGGGAACACTGAAGCTTTCTTT
CDR3aa: CASRGLVVGNTEAFF

abundance: .
v_gene: TRBV7-3
d_gene: .
j_gene: TRBJ1-2
len: 15
CDR3nt: TGTGCCAGCAGCTTAACATCGGCGGGGTACTATGGCTACACCTTC
CDR3aa: CASSLTSAGYYGYTF

abundance: once
v_gene: TRBV27
d_gene: TRBD1
j_gene: TRBJ1-2
len: 13
CDR3nt: TGTGCCAGCAGACCTCAGGGGGGTCGGGGCTACACCTTC
CDR3aa: CASRPQGGRGYTF

abundance: .
v_gene: TRBV5-5
d_gene: .
j_gene: TRBJ1-4
len: 18
CDR3nt: TGTGCCAGCAGCTGGGGTGGGACACGGAGTGCAACTAATGAAAAACTGTTTTTT
CDR3aa: CASSWGGTRSATNEKLFF

abundance: .
v_gene: TRBV5-1
d_gene: .
j_gene: TRBJ1-2
len: 13
CDR3nt: TGCGCCAGCAGCTTGGAGGGGGTGTATGGCTACACCTTC
CDR3aa: CASSLEGVYGYTF

abundance: .
v_gene: TRBV11-2
d_gene: .
j_gene: TRBJ1-1
len: 12
CDR3nt: TGTGCCAGCAGCTTTTATTGGCCTGAAGCTTTCTTT
CDR3aa: CASSFYWPEAFF

abundance: few
v_gene: TRBV28
d_gene: TRBD1
j_gene: TRBJ1-1
len: 14
CDR3nt: TGTGCCAGCAGTTCGGGACAGGGGGGGACTGAAGCTTTCTTT
CDR3aa: CASSSGQGGTEAFF

abundance: .
v_gene: TRBV7-9
d_gene: .
j_gene: TRBJ2-5
len: 12
CDR3nt: TGTGCCAGCAGCTTAGGAGTGTTGACCCAGTACTTC
CDR3aa: CASSLGVLTQYF

abundance: .
v_gene: TRBV6-5
d_gene: .
j_gene: TRBJ1-1
len: 14
CDR3nt: TGTGCCAGCAGCTTTATTGGGGCGGACACTGAAGCTTTCTTT
CDR3aa: CASSFIGADTEAFF

abundance: .
v_gene: TRBV19
d_gene: .
j_gene: TRBJ2-1
len: 12
CDR3nt: TGTGCCAGTAGTTGGGGGGAGAGTGAGCAGTTCTTC
CDR3aa: CASSWGESEQFF

abundance: .
v_gene: TRBV9
d_gene: .
j_gene: TRBJ1-4
len: 12
CDR3nt: TGTGCCAGCAGCGATGGGGGGGGAAAACTGTTTTTT
CDR3aa: CASSDGGGKLFF

abundance: .
v_gene: TRBV4-3
d_gene: TRBD2
j_gene: TRBJ2-3
len: 14
CDR3nt: TGCGCCAGCAGCCAAGCCCCTAGCGGAGATACGCAGTATTTT
CDR3aa: CASSQAPSGDTQYF

abundance: .
v_gene: TRBV5-5
d_gene: TRBD2
j_gene: TRBJ2-5
len: 18
CDR3nt: TGTGCCAGCAGCTTGGCTGGGGCGGGAGGGCCTTCGAGGGAGACCCAGTACTTC
CDR3aa: CASSLAGAGGPSRETQYF

abundance: .
v_gene: TRBV6-4
d_gene: .
j_gene: TRBJ2-1
len: 13
CDR3nt: TGTGCCAGCAGTAGCGGAGCCTACAATGAGCAGTTCTTC
CDR3aa: CASSSGAYNEQFF

abundance: .
v_gene: TRBV9
d_gene: TRBD2
j_gene: TRBJ2-1
len: 17
CDR3nt: TGTGCCAGCAGCGTAGCTGACGGGAGGCCTGTTCCTAATGAGCAGTTCTTC
CDR3aa: CASSVADGRPVPNEQFF

abundance: .
v_gene: TRBV7-2
d_gene: TRBD2
j_gene: TRBJ2-7
len: 15
CDR3nt: TGTGCCAGCAGCCTTAGCGGGGCGAGCTCCTACGAGCAGTACTTC
CDR3aa: CASSLSGASSYEQYF

abundance: .
v_gene: TRBV19
d_gene: TRBD2
j_gene: TRBJ2-7
len: 12
CDR3nt: TGTGCCAGTAGTATTCTAGCGGGCGAGCAGTACTTC
CDR3aa: CASSILAGEQYF

abundance: .
v_gene: TRBV25-1
d_gene: .
j_gene: TRBJ1-2
len: 13
CDR3nt: TGTGCCAGCAGAAGACAGGAGGACTATGGCTACACCTTC
CDR3aa: CASRRQEDYGYTF

abundance: .
v_gene: TRBV4-1
d_gene: .
j_gene: TRBJ1-1
len: 14
CDR3nt: TGCGCCAGCAGCCAAAGACATCAGAACACTGAAGCTTTCTTT
CDR3aa: CASSQRHQNTEAFF

abundance: once
v_gene: TRBV27
d_gene: .
j_gene: TRBJ2-3
len: 13
CDR3nt: TGTGCCAGCAGTTTAGCTGGGGGGGATACGCAGTATTTT
CDR3aa: CASSLAGGDTQYF